This T cell receptor beta chain was captured by sequencing in a study of T cells in Graves' hyperthyroidism and ophthalmopathy. Study-wide context: Before any treatment, at initial diagnosis, peripheral blood was collected. Study conclusions and caveats: Blood also contained most expanded thyroid clonotypes above 0.001.

Germline assignment: CDR1 DFQATT and CDR2 SNEGSKA (reference sequence). The CDR3 has 11 residues. V gave up 5 bases and J gave up 0 bases, with 2 bases separating them. Amplified regions were TCR beta CDR3 sequences from RNA transcripts. The TCR CDR3 first-round RT-PCR relied on the HTBI primer set. MiXCR was run by TCRdb on the multiplex PCR reads, yielding one entry per CDR3 protein. The table records roughly 700,000 distinct CDR3 sequences, around 16% of them present only once. Turning to this clonotype: Its specificity is unknown.

The study enrolled patients aged 18 to 65 with newly diagnosed hyperthyroidism of under 2 months' duration. Using around 10 ml of fresh peripheral blood, PBMCs were prepared. The sequence came from a man aged 45-60 years with Graves' hyperthyroidism. The chain recombines TRBV20-1 with TRBJ1-5; no clear D. Sequencing was carried out using blood. The CDR3 loop reads CSAASNQPQHF. The CDR3 bases are TGCAGTGCTGCTAGCAATCAGCCCCAGCATTTT.